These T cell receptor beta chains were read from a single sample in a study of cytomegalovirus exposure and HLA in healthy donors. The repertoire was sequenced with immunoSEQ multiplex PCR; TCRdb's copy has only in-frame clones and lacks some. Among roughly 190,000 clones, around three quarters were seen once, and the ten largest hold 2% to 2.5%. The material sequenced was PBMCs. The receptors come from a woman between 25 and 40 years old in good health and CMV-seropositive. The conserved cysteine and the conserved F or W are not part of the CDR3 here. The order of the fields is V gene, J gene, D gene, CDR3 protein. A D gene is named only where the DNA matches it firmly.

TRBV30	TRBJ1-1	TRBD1	AWRDRVGTEAF
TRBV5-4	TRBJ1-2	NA	ASSLGFDTYGYT
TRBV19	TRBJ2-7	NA	ASSMQGYEQY
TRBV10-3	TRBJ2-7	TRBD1	AISVDRATSYEQY
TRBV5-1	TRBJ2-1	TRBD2	ASSFSGNSYNEQF
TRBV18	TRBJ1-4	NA	ASSRTSATNEKLF
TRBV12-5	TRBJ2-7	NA	ASGSGYEQY
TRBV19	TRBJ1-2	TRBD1	ASSILQGAGYT
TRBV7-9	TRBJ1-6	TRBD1	ASSLGGQGRNSPLH
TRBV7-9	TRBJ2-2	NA	ASSLATGRTGELF
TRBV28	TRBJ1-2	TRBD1	ASRLQGGGYT
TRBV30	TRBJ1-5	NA	AWSARENQPQH
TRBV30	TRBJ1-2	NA	AWRKDRGFVGYT
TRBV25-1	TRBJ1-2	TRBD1	ASSAQGAPYGYT
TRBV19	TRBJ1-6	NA	ASSILPTGDIRRTLH
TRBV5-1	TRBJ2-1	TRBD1	ASSSPDRTSNEQF
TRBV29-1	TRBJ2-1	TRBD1	SSQGAGYNEQF
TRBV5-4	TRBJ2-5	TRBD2	ASRGEGLGMGTQY
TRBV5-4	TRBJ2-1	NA	ASSLTGSYNEQF
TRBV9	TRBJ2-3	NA	ASSQGGTQY
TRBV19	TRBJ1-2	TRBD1	ASSILRTGGGYGYT
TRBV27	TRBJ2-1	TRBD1	ASSPRDSRIIYNEQF
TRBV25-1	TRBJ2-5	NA	ASSYHGRGETQY
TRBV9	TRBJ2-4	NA	ASSTLDSLNIQY
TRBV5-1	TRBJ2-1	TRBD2	ASSLASGSIDEQF
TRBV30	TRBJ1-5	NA	AWSHGGGSQPQH
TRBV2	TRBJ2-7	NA	VSRIREVSYEQY
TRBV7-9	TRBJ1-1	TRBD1	ASSRPGTGTEAF
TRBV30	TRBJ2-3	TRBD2	AWRTPASGGLGTQY
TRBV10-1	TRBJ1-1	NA	ASSDYGDPNRAEAF
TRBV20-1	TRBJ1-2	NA	SGRGDYGYT
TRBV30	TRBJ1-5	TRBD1	AWSRTGTGVLNQPQH
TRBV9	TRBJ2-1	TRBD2	ASSARLAGAKYNEQF
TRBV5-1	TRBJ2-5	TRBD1	ASSHWDRQETQY
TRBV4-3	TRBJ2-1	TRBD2	ASSQLKAGGQDEQF
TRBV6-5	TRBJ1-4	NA	ASSSLDLNEKLF
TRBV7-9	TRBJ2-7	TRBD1	ASSLDGSVGTGIYEQY
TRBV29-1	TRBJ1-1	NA	SVEGEQDPWGQAF
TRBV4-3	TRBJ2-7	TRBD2	ASSPELAGGIYEQY
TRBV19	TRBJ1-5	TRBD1	ASSSGQAGGYSNQPQH
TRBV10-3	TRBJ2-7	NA	AISSPGQISYEQY
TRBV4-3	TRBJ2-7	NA	ASSQAGSYEQY
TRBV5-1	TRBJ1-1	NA	ASSLESVMNTEAF
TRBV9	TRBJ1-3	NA	ASSARGPGNTIY
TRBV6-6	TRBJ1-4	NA	ASSYLPGYNEKLF
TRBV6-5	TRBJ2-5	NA	ASRIQQGRETQY
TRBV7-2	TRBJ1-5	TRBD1	ASSPGTDPSNQPQH
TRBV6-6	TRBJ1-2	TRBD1	ASSNEPRQGGYT
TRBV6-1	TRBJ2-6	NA	ASSEDPGGVIGTGANVLT
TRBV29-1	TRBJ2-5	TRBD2	SEALAGGGTQY
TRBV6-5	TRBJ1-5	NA	ASSSRDNQPQH
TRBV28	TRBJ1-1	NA	ASSDRLNTEAF
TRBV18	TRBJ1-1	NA	ASSPQYNTEAF
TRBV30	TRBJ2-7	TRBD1	AWSGTGRFYEQY
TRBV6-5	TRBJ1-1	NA	ASREGLVDTEAF
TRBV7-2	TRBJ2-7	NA	ASSLSYEQY
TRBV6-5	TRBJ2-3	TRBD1	ASSYLGQGDTQY
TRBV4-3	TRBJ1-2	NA	ASSQDPGVLSGYT
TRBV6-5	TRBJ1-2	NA	ASSYGQANYGYT